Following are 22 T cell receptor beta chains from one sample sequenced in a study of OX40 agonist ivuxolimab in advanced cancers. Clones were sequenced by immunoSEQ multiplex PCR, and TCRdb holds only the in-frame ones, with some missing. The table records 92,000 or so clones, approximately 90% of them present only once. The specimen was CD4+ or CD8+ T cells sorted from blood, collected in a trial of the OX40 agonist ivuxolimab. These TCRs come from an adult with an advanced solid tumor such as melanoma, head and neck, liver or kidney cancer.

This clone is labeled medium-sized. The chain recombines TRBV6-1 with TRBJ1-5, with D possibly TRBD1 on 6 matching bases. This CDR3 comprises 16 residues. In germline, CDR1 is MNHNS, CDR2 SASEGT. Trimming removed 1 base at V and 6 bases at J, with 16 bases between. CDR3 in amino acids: CASSEEEGEGSQPQHF. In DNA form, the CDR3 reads TGTGCCAGCAGTGAAGAGGAGGGGGAGGGAAGTCAGCCCCAGCATTTT.

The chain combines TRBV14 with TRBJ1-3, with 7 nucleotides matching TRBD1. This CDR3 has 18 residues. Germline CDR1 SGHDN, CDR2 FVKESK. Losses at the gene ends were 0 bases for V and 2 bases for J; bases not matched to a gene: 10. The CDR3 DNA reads TGTGCCAGCAGCCAAGATCTCGGACAGGACGGGACTGGAAACACCATATATTTT. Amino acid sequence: CASSQDLGQDGTGNTIYF.

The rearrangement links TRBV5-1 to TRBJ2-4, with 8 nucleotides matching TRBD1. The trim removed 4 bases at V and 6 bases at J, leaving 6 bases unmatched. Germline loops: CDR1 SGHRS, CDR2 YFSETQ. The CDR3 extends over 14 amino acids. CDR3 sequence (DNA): TGCGCCAGCAGCGTGGGGACAGGAAGAAACATTCAGTACTTC. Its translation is CASSVGTGRNIQYF.

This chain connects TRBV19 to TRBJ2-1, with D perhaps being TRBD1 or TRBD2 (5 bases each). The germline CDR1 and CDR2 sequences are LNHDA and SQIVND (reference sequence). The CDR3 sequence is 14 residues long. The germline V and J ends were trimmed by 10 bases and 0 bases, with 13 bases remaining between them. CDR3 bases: TGTGCCATCCCGGGACGAAGCTCCTACAATGAGCAGTTCTTC. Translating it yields CAIPGRSSYNEQFF. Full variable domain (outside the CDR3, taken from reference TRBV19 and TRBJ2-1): DGGITQSPKYLFRKEGQNVTLSCEQNLNHDAMYWYRQDPGQGLRLIYYSQIVNDFQKGDIAEGYSVSREKKESFPLTVTSAQKNPTAFYLCAIPGRSSYNEQFFGPGTRLTVL.

CDR3 DNA: TGTGCCAGCTCACCTTCCCGGGCGGCTGGGGCCAACGTCCTGACTTTC. It specifies CASSPSRAAGANVLTF. The V gene is TRBV18, the J gene TRBJ2-6; D gene unclear. Germline V gene data show CDR1 as KGHSH and CDR2 as LQKENI. V dropped 3 bases and J dropped 2 bases, with 11 bases sitting between them. The CDR3 runs to 16 residues.

The CDR3 coding sequence is TGTGCCAGCAGCTTAATAGGGAATTCCGGCAAAAACATTCAGTACTTC. Its protein product is CASSLIGNSGKNIQYF. The genes are TRBV11-1 and TRBJ2-4, with no clear D. CDR1 is SGHAT and CDR2 is FQDESV in the germline V gene (reference sequence). The CDR3 loop spans 16 amino acids. V was cut by 2 bases and J by 3 bases, with 14 bases left in between. Combining the CDR3 with reference TRBV11-1 and TRBJ2-4 gives the whole variable domain EAEVAQSPRYKITEKSQAVAFWCDPISGHATLYWYRQILGQGPELLVQFQDESVVDDSQLPKDRFSAERLKGVDSTLKIQPAELGDSAMYLCASSLIGNSGKNIQYFGAGTRLSVL.

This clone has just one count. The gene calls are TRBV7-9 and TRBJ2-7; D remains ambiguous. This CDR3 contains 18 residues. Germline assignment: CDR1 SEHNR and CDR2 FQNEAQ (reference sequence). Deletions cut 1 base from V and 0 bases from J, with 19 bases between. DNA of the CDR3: TGTGCCAGCAGCTTAGTCGCCGGCACCTCAATTGTCTCCTACGAGCAGTACTTC. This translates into CASSLVAGTSIVSYEQYF.

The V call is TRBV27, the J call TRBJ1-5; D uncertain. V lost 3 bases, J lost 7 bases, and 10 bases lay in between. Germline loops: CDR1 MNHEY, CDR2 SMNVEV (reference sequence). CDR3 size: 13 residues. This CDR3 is CASSFGPGQPQHF. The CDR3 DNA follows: TGTGCCAGCAGTTTCGGCCCGGGGCAGCCCCAGCATTTT.

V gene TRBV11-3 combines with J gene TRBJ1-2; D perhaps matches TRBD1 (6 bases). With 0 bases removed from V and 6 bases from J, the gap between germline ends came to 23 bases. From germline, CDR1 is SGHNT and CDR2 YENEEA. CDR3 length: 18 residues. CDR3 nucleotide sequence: TGTGCCAGCAGCTTAGATTCCCCCTTCGTTGAGGGGGATAATGGCTACACCTTC. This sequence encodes CASSLDSPFVEGDNGYTF.

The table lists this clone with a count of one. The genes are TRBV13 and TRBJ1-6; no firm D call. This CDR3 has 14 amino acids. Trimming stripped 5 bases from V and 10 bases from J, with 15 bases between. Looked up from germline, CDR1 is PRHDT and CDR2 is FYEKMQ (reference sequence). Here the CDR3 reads CASSQAGVGSPLHF. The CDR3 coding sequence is TGTGCCAGCAGCCAGGCCGGGGTTGGCTCACCCCTCCACTTT.

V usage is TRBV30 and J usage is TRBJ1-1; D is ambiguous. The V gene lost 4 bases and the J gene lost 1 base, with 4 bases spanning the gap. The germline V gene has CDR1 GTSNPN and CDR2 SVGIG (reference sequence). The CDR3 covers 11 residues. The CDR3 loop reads CAWKGNTEAFF. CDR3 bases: TGTGCCTGGAAGGGGAACACTGAAGCTTTCTTT.

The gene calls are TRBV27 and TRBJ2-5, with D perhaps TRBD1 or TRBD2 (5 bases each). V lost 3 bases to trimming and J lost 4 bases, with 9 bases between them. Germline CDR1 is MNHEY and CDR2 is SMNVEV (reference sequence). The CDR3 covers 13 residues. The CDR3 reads CASSFGGRETQYF. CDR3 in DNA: TGTGCCAGCAGTTTTGGGGGAAGAGAGACCCAGTACTTC.

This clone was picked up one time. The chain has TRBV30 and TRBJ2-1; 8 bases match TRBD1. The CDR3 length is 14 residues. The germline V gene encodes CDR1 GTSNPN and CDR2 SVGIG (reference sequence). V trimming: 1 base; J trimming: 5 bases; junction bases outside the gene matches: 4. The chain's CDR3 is CAWSGGQANNEQFF. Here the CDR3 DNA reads TGTGCCTGGAGTGGGGGACAGGCTAACAATGAGCAGTTCTTC. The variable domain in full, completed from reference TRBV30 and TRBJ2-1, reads SQTIHQWPATLVQPVGSPLSLECTVEGTSNPNLYWYRQAAGRGLQLLFYSVGIGQISSEVPQNLSASRPQDRQFILSSKKLLLSDSGFYLCAWSGGQANNEQFFGPGTRLTVL.

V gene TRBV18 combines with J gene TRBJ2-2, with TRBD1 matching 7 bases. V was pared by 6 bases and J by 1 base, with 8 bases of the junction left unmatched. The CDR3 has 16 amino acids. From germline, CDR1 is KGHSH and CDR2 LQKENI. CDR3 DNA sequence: TGTGCCAGCTCGCAAATGACAGGGCTGAACACCGGGGAGCTGTTTTTT. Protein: CASSQMTGLNTGELFF. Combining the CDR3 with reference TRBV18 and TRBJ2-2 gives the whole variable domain NAGVMQNPRHLVRRRGQEARLRCSPMKGHSHVYWYRQLPEEGLKFMVYLQKENIIDESGMPKERFSAEFPKEGPSILRIQQVVRGDSAAYFCASSQMTGLNTGELFFGEGSRLTVL.

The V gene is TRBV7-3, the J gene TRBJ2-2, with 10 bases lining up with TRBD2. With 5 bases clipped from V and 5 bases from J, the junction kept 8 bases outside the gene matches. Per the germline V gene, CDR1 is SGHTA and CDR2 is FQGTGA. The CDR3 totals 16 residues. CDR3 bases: TGTGCCAGCAGCCTCCAAGCGGGAGGGGGGACCGGGGAGCTGTTTTTT. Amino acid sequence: CASSLQAGGGTGELFF.

The CDR3 loop reads CASGSGGGDTQYF. CDR3 bases: TGTGCCAGCGGGTCAGGGGGGGGAGATACGCAGTATTTT. The V gene is TRBV2, the J gene TRBJ2-3; D possibly matches TRBD1 or TRBD2 (7 bases each). V was trimmed by 8 bases and J by 5 bases, leaving 14 bases between them. The length of the CDR3 is 13 residues. CDR1 is SNHLY and CDR2 is FYNNEI in the germline V gene. Variable domain in full (rest from reference TRBV2 and TRBJ2-3): EPEVTQTPSHQVTQMGQEVILRCVPISNHLYFYWYRQILGQKVEFLVSFYNNEISEKSEIFDDQFSVERPDGSNFTLKIRSTKLEDSAMYFCASGSGGGDTQYFGPGTRLTVL.

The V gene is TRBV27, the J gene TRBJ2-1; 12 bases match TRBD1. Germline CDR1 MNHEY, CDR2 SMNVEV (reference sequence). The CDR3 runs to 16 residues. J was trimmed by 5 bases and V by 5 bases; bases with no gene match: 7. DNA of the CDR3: TGTGCCAGCAGTCAGGGGACAGGGGGCGTTAACAATGAGCAGTTCTTC. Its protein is CASSQGTGGVNNEQFF.

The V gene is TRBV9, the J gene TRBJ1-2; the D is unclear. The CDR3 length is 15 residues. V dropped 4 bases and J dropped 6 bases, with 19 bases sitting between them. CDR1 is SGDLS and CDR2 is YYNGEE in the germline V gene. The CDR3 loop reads CASSQRSFTPDGYTF. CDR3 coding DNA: TGTGCCAGCAGCCAACGGTCCTTTACACCAGATGGCTACACCTTC.

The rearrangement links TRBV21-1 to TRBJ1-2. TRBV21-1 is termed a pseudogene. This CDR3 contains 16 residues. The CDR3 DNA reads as TGTGCCAGCAGCAATAAGGAGACACGGGTTTTCTATGGCTACACCTTC. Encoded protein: CASSNKETRVFYGYTF.

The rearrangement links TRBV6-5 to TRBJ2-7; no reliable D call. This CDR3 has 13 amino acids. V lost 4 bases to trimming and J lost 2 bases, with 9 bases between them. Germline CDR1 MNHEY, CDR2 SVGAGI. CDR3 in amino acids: CASSFSRTYEQYF. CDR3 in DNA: TGTGCCAGCAGTTTTTCCAGAACCTACGAGCAGTACTTC.

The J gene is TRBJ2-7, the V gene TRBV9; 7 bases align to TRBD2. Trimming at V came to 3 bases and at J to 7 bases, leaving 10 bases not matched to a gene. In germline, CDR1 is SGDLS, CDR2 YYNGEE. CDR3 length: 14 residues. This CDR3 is CASSGKGGSGEQYF. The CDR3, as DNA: TGTGCCAGCAGCGGAAAGGGCGGGAGTGGGGAGCAGTACTTC.

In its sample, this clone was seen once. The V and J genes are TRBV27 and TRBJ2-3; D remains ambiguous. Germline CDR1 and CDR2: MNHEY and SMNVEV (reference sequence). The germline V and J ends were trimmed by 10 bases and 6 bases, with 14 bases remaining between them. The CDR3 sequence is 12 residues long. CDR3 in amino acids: CATRKSGDTQYF. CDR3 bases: TGTGCCACCCGCAAATCGGGCGATACGCAGTATTTT.